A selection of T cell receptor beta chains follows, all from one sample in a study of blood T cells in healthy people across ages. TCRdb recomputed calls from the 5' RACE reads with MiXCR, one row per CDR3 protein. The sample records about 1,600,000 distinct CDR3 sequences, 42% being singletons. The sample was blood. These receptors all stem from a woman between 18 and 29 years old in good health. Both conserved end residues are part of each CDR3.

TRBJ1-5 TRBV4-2 CASSQDREGPNQPQHF
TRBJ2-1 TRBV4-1 CASSTGLYNEQFF
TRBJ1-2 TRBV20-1 CSAPFGAGAQGYTF
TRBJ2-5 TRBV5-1 CASSLEGIRETQYF
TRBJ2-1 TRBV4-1 CATKQGMDHDEQFF
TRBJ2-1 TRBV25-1 CASSRIYNGQFF
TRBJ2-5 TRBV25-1 CASSDLAGNLYNEQYF
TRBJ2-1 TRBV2 CASSEALRGGEQFF
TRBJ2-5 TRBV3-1 CASSQGRAQETQYF
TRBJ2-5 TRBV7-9 CASGPGLLETQYF
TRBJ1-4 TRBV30 CSWSVFGLGKEKLFF
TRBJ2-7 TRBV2 CASMVPTSYEQYF
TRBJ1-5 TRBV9 CASSVEGSQPQHF